This is a list of T cell receptor beta chains from one sample in a study of T cell responses to AZD1222 COVID-19 vaccine. Generated by immunoSEQ multiplex PCR, the TCRdb table keeps only in-frame clones and is missing some. The table has more than 100,000 clones, around 90% seen once. The specimen was peripheral blood, collected on day 0 of AZD1222 vaccination. All receptors come from an adult in good health. Each CDR3 is given without its conserved first and last residue.

TRBJ2-2 | TRBV7-2 | ASSPPGTSLTGELF
TRBJ1-6 | TRBV18 | ASSPLEGANSPLH
TRBJ2-1 | TRBV18 | ASSPRGGPASYNEQF
TRBJ2-5 | TRBV14 | ASTKQGVGETQY
TRBJ1-3 | TRBV5-1 | ASTSSSGNTIY
TRBJ2-7 | TRBV5-1 | ASSRGTESYEQY
TRBJ2-7 | TRBV10-2 | ASRGPAVQTYEQY
TRBJ2-7 | TRBV9 | ASSPPSFEQY
TRBJ2-1 | TRBV29-1 | SVERDNEYNEQF
TRBJ2-7 | TRBV4-3 | ASSRYTDSYEQY
TRBJ2-5 | TRBV5-8 | ASSLGQDKYQETQY
TRBJ1-1 | TRBV14 | ASSRQSWDTEAF
TRBJ1-1 | TRBV7-9 | ASINLQGTQAF
TRBJ2-6 | TRBV6-1 | ASSESSLSGANVLT
TRBJ2-1 | TRBV3-1/TRBV3-2 | ASSYRGGNEQF
TRBJ1-2 | TRBV5-4 | ASSPTPSTTNYGYT
TRBJ2-3 | TRBV9 | ASSVTSGVSTDTQY
TRBJ1-6 | TRBV5-4 | ASQDVGTSYNSPLH
TRBJ1-2 | TRBV9 | ASSVDGGTGGYGYT
TRBJ2-5 | TRBV5-4 | ASSLARSSGGETQY
TRBJ1-2 | TRBV3-1/TRBV3-2 | ASSSGPTYGYT
TRBJ1-2 | TRBV7-9 | ASSSNGQSQAYT
TRBJ2-7 | TRBV24-1 | ATSDPLTGPFYEQY
TRBJ1-2 | TRBV10-1 | ATTPGIYGYT
TRBJ2-5 | TRBV9 | ASSPHPGQETQY
TRBJ1-1 | TRBV7-9 | ASSPSVGGNTEAF
TRBJ1-6 | TRBV3-1/TRBV3-2 | ASSQDRGDSPLH
TRBJ1-5 | TRBV5-6 | ASSSTTQPQH
TRBJ1-6 | TRBV6-1 | ASSELAASVQGTYNSPLH
TRBJ2-3 | TRBV6-5 | ATFMREIPDTQY
TRBJ2-1 | TRBV9 | ASSVGQGNEQF
TRBJ1-2 | TRBV5-4 | ASSFVGTGGGYT
TRBJ1-2 | TRBV29-1 | RAAPYT
TRBJ1-1 | TRBV5-8 | ASSLERVATEAF
TRBJ2-7 | TRBV6-1 | ASSDRLSGGYEQY
TRBJ1-2 | TRBV21-1 | ASSKKVTTGGNYGYT
TRBJ1-2 | TRBV3-1/TRBV3-2 | ASSPLGLDGDYGYT
TRBJ1-2 | TRBV3-1/TRBV3-2 | ASSHSGGFNYGYT
TRBJ2-7 | TRBV2 | ASRGRGAGEQY
TRBJ2-7 | TRBV15 | ATSRDFGVGGEQY
TRBJ1-2 | TRBV4-1 | ASSQPPPRGLKGYT
TRBJ2-3 | TRBV10-3 | AISDSGSTDTQY
TRBJ1-5 | TRBV16 | ASSQGTRRNQPQH
TRBJ2-5 | TRBV7-8 | ASSSTSGGALETQY
TRBJ2-7 | TRBV21-1 | ASSRAGTGETLASYEQY
TRBJ2-7 | TRBV7-6 | ASSQSGGGEYEQY
TRBJ1-1 | TRBV5-6 | ASRSSFYTEAF
TRBJ1-6 | TRBV4-1 | ASSQDDRENSPLH
TRBJ2-7 | TRBV4-1 | ASSQDMGLAGADYEQY
TRBJ2-2 | TRBV5-1 | ASSSLGGQEYTGELF
TRBJ1-1 | TRBV18 | ASSPRGTMNTEAF
TRBJ1-5 | TRBV20-1 | SASTGGSVNQPQH
TRBJ1-6 | TRBV6-5 | ASSPGQVSPLH
TRBJ1-2 | TRBV18 | ASSPLDTYGYT
TRBJ2-5 | TRBV6-5 | ASSHTLTPETQY
TRBJ1-1 | TRBV5-1 | ASSPSPGRVTEAF
TRBJ1-2 | TRBV12-3/TRBV12-4 | ASSSGRRYGYT
TRBJ2-4 | TRBV24-1 | ATSEWTSLAKNIQY